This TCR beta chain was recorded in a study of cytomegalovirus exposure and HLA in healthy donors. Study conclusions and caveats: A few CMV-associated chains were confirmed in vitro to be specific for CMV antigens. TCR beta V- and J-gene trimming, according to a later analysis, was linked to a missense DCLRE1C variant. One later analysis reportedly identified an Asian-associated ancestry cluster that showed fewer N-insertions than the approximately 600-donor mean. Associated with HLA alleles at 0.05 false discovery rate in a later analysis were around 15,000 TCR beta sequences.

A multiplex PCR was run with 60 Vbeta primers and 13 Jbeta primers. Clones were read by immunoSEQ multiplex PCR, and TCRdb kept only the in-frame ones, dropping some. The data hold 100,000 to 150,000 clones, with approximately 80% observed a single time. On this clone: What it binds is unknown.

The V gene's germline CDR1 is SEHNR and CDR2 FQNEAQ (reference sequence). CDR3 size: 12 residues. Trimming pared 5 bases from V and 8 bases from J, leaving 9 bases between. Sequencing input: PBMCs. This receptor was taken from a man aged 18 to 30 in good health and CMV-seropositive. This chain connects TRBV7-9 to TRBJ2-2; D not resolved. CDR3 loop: CASSEQRGELFF. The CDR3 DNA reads TGTGCCAGCAGCGAACAGAGAGGGGAGCTGTTTTTT.